This note documents a single TCR beta chain sequence. These data belong to a study of human CD4 T cells and Enterobacteriaceae. The method was immunoSEQ multiplex PCR; TCRdb's version includes in-frame clones alone and lacks a portion of them. Among 25,000 to 30,000 clones, approximately 80% were seen once, and the ten largest hold roughly 0.96%. Sorting took every CD4+ cell except CD45RA+CCR7+CD95- naive cells, reaching over 95% purity. Before sorting, cells positive for CD8, CD14, CD16, CD56, CD19 or bright CD25 were removed. Germline-derived CDR1 and CDR2 are MDHEN and SYDVKM. Trimming stripped 4 bases from V and 10 bases from J, with 14 bases between. This CDR3 comprises 13 residues.

This chain joins TRBV28 and TRBJ2-1, with D tentatively TRBD2 (6 bases). This clonotype was sampled from a human donor in good health. Source material: memory CD4+ T cells from blood. The CDR3 here is CASSSHGSEEQFF. CDR3 coding DNA: TGTGCCAGCAGTTCCCACGGGAGTGAAGAGCAGTTCTTC. The full variable domain, its missing parts supplied by reference TRBV28 and TRBJ2-1, is DVKVTQSSRYLVKRTGEKVFLECVQDMDHENMFWYRQDPGLGLRLIYFSYDVKMKEKGDIPEGYSVSREKKERFSLILESASTNQTSMYLCASSSHGSEEQFFGPGTRLTVL.